This is a list of T cell receptor beta chains from one sample in a study of T cells in Graves' hyperthyroidism and ophthalmopathy. Using its own MiXCR run on the multiplex PCR reads, TCRdb lists one record per CDR3 protein. Of fewer than 650,000 distinct CDR3 sequences in the sample, 14% were seen once. The sample taken for sequencing was blood. The source of these receptors is a middle-aged woman with Graves' hyperthyroidism. Each CDR3 is given with its conserved first and last residue. Only some rows state a clone size, as once, few, many or a class for expanded clones.

>TRBJ1-5|few|TRBV2
CASSDPEGESVFSSNQPQHF
>TRBJ2-1|many|TRBV5-1
CASSLQDRGHNEQFF
>TRBJ2-1|many|TRBV9
CASSAGRVSYNEQFF
>TRBJ1-3|many|TRBV30
CAWSVQAGNTIYF
>TRBJ2-7|once|TRBV5-1
CASSVGLVGEQYF
>TRBJ2-3|few|TRBV27
CASSLYRESDTQYF
>TRBJ2-3|-|TRBV7-9
CASSLPRTESTDTQYF
>TRBJ2-2|many|TRBV2
CASSESGLAGTGELFF
>TRBJ2-6|-|TRBV20-1
CSANGVGRGRGISSGANVLTF
>TRBJ1-3|many|TRBV7-9
CASSLLTGLSRGNTIYF
>TRBJ1-1|many|TRBV12-3/TRBV12-4
CASSGPDANTEAFF
>TRBJ2-5|many|TRBV7-8
CASSLVGLREETQYF
>TRBJ2-7|many|TRBV28
CASSLPPSGLAHEQYF
>TRBJ2-2|few|TRBV5-1
CASSDPGQGNTGELFF
>TRBJ2-3|many|TRBV11-2
CASSSPVYRGYSTDTQYF
>TRBJ2-1|many|TRBV5-1
CASSPGLAGSYNEQFF
>TRBJ2-3|few|TRBV20-1
CSARPLAGRGYTDTQYF
>TRBJ2-1|once|TRBV6-1
CASSELWVFGSHNEQFF
>TRBJ2-5|many|TRBV28
CASSHRDRHFEETQYF
>TRBJ2-7|many|TRBV28
CASSLYRDIFYEQYF
>TRBJ1-1|-|TRBV7-8
CASSLALYRGQLGDTEAFF
>TRBJ1-4|-|TRBV25-1
CASSAEVGWEKLFF
>TRBJ2-2|many|TRBV7-3
CASSLGGLVGELFF
>TRBJ2-1|many|TRBV4-1
CASSQDEDAYEQFF
>TRBJ1-5|many|TRBV2
CASRDSTGPDQPQHF
>TRBJ2-7|few|TRBV3-1
CASREGISSGEQYF
>TRBJ2-7|many|TRBV3-1
CASSQGLAGVGEQYF
>TRBJ1-2|many|TRBV28
CASSPTRDRAGYTF
>TRBJ1-2|many|TRBV28
CASSFVSNYGYTF
>TRBJ1-1|-|TRBV5-1
CASSSGMANTEAFF
>TRBJ2-3|many|TRBV27
CASSLISGGGTDTQYF
>TRBJ2-5|many|TRBV7-9
CASSLAGVHQETQYF
>TRBJ2-3|-|TRBV15
CATSGRLAGDTQYF
>TRBJ1-5|few|TRBV12-3/TRBV12-4
CASSPYGAINQPQHF
>TRBJ1-1|many|TRBV3-1
CASSQDIRYDAFF
>TRBJ2-5|few|TRBV2
CASSVEGARAGTSGRSGGQETQYF
>TRBJ1-1|-|TRBV4-1
CASSQEGGVEAFF
>TRBJ2-1|-|TRBV9
CASSPRVGSLDEQFF
>TRBJ2-7|many|TRBV28
CASSLPGLESYEQYF
>TRBJ2-6|many|TRBV3-1
CASSPTGYVSGANVLTF
>TRBJ2-1|-|TRBV12-3/TRBV12-4
CASSPQLGQGEYNEQFF
>TRBJ2-7|-|TRBV19
CASSFDGTYEQYF
>TRBJ2-2|few|TRBV19
CASSVRLGTSGELFF
>TRBJ2-7|many|TRBV5-1
CASSTGQLQPYEQYF
>TRBJ1-1|-|TRBV5-1
CASSLGVGGQGAEAFF
>TRBJ2-7|many|TRBV6-1
CASSPSGLAGIYEQYF
>TRBJ2-7|few|TRBV27
CVSSLGKTYEQYF
>TRBJ2-1|-|TRBV6-2/TRBV6-3
CASTLAGVYNEQFF
>TRBJ1-2|many|TRBV10-2
CASSDSSGYTF